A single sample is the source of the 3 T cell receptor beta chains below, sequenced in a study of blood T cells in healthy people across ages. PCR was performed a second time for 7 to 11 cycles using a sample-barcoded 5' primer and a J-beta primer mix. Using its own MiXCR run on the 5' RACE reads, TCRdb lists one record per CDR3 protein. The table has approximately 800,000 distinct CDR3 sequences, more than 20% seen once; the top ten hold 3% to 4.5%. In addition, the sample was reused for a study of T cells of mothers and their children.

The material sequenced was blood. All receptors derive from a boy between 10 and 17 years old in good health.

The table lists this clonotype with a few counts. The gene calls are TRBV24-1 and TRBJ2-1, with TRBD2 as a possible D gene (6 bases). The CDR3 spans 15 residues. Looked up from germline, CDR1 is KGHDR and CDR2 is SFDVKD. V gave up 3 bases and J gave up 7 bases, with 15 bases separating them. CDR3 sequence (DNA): TGTGCCACCAGTGATGCCGGGACTTCGAGGAATGAGCAGTTCTTC. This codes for CATSDAGTSRNEQFF.

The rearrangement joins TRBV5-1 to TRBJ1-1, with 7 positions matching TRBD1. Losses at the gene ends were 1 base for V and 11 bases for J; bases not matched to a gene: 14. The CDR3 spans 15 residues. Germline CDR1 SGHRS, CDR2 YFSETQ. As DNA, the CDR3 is TGCGCCAGCAGCTTGCGACAGGGCGTTAATATGGAGGCTTTCTTT. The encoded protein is CASSLRQGVNMEAFF.

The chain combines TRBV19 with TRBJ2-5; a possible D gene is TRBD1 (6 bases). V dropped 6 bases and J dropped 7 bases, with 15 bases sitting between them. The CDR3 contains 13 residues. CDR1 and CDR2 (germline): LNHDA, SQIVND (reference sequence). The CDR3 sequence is CASSPQGQGTQYF. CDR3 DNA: TGTGCCAGTAGCCCGCAGGGGCAGGGGACCCAGTACTTC.